This T cell receptor beta chain was recovered during a study of cytomegalovirus exposure and HLA in healthy donors. The data were produced by immunoSEQ multiplex PCR, yet TCRdb's version contains in-frame clones alone and is incomplete. The repertoire holds about 110,000 clones, with roughly 90% as singletons. Deletions cut 8 bases from V and 6 bases from J, with 8 bases between. Looked up from germline, CDR1 is MNHEY and CDR2 is SVGAGI. This CDR3 region has 10 residues. Material for sequencing was PBMCs. The chain is built from TRBV6-5 and TRBJ2-7, with a possible D match to TRBD2 (5 bases). The TCR was taken from a woman between 18 and 29 years old in good health and CMV-seronegative. The CDR3 spells CASGETEQYF. The CDR3 bases are TGTGCCAGCGGGGAGACCGAGCAGTACTTC.